Listed below are T cell receptor beta chains from one sample, sequenced in a study of shared clonotypes between healthy human individuals. The assay was immunoSEQ multiplex PCR, and TCRdb's table has in-frame clones only and misses some. The data show some 2.1 million clones, roughly 95% seen once. The source material was naive CD8+ T cells from PBMCs. The receptors shown here come from a man between 18 and 29 years old in good health. Some clones in this sample may be carry-over from other donors' samples. CDR3s include the opening cysteine and the closing phenylalanine or tryptophan. Each record gives: V gene, clone size, D gene, J gene, CDR3 protein, CDR3 DNA. The D gene is left open where the match is weak. The size field is filled for only some rows; it gives once, few, many or a size class.

TRBV19	once	TRBD1	TRBJ2-5	CASSIRTGGRETQYF	TGTGCCAGTAGTATTAGGACAGGGGGAAGGGAGACCCAGTACTTC
TRBV7-9	NA	NA	TRBJ2-1	CASSSFVPNEQFF	TGTGCCAGCAGCTCATTCGTCCCTAATGAGCAGTTCTTC
TRBV27	NA	NA	TRBJ2-7	CASSPTPLGSPYEQYF	TGTGCCAGCAGCCCGACCCCCTTAGGCAGCCCCTACGAGCAGTACTTC
TRBV30	NA	TRBD2	TRBJ2-1	CAWSPAGDPNEQFF	TGTGCCTGGAGTCCGGCGGGAGACCCTAATGAGCAGTTCTTC
TRBV5-1	NA	NA	TRBJ1-1	CTSSLVGEGKNTEAFF	TGCACCAGCAGCTTGGTAGGGGAGGGAAAGAACACTGAAGCTTTCTTT
TRBV19	NA	TRBD1	TRBJ1-1	CASSAGQGNTEAFF	TGTGCCAGTAGTGCGGGACAGGGGAACACTGAAGCTTTCTTT
TRBV6-1	NA	TRBD2	TRBJ2-1	CASSEGIRVLAGHNEQFF	TGTGCCAGCAGTGAAGGAATTAGGGTTTTAGCGGGTCACAATGAGCAGTTCTTC
TRBV7-9	once	NA	TRBJ2-2	CASSYGDRAWTGELFF	TGTGCCAGCAGCTACGGAGATAGGGCTTGGACCGGGGAGCTGTTTTTT
TRBV18	NA	TRBD2	TRBJ2-5	CASSPYVGTSGEQQETQYF	TGTGCCAGCTCACCATACGTGGGGACTAGCGGGGAACAACAAGAGACCCAGTACTTC
TRBV5-6	NA	NA	TRBJ2-7	CASSRGTLEQYF	TGTGCCAGCAGCCGCGGGACACTCGAGCAGTACTTC
TRBV29-1	NA	TRBD1	TRBJ2-3	CSVDEGPTGPGDTQYF	TGCAGCGTCGACGAAGGCCCGACAGGGCCTGGGGATACGCAGTATTTT
TRBV6-5	few	TRBD1	TRBJ1-1	CASSYGTGMNTEAFF	TGTGCCAGCAGTTACGGGACAGGGATGAACACTGAAGCTTTCTTT
TRBV7-9	NA	NA	TRBJ2-1	CASSLGLVEYYEQFF	TGTGCCAGCAGCTTAGGGCTAGTCGAGTACTATGAGCAGTTCTTC
TRBV19	NA	TRBD2	TRBJ2-7	CASSQLAGGRPEQYF	TGTGCCAGTAGCCAACTAGCGGGAGGACGTCCCGAGCAGTACTTC
TRBV27	NA	NA	TRBJ2-3	CASSLNFTDTQYF	TGTGCCAGCAGTTTGAACTTCACAGATACGCAGTATTTT
TRBV7-8	NA	NA	TRBJ2-2	CASSFLRETGELFF	TGTGCCAGCAGTTTTTTAAGGGAGACCGGGGAGCTGTTTTTT
TRBV30	NA	NA	TRBJ1-1	CAWGQKNTEAFF	TGTGCCTGGGGACAAAAGAACACTGAAGCTTTCTTT